This record concerns one TCR beta chain sequence. Its antigen remains unidentified. These data come from a study of beta chain features in type 1 diabetes. Points from the study as a whole: The cDNA sequencing approach could over-represent high-TCR-expressing cells. There was a moderate but significant shortening of TCRB CDR3s in all four CD4+ subsets of Type 1 diabetes patients.

One heparinised blood draw, averaging roughly 120 mL, came from each donor. J was trimmed by 10 bases and V by 5 bases; bases with no gene match: 8. The CDR3 is 15 amino acids. The germline V gene has CDR1 SGHTA and CDR2 FQGNSA. Since all of the isolated RNA was reverse transcribed, expressed TCRB transcripts were what got sequenced. Reads from naive, central memory and regulatory T cell samples averaged about 3.9 million. Profiling relied on immunoSEQ multiplex PCR, and the TCRdb table lists in-frame clones only, not all of them. Of about 160,000 clones in the sample, 10% were seen once. The genes are TRBV7-2 and TRBJ2-1; TRBD2 matches at 13 bases. The material sequenced was central memory CD4+ T cells from blood. This TCR was sampled from a man between 25 and 39 years old with type 1 diabetes. DNA for the CDR3: TGTGCCAGCAGCGCTTCGACTAGCGGGGGGTTAGAGCAGTTCTTC. Protein product: CASSASTSGGLEQFF.